The rows below give T cell receptor beta chains drawn from one sample of a study of CD8+CD57+ T cells in acquired aplastic anemia. One entry per CDR3 protein results from TCRdb running MiXCR on the reads. Of around 430,000 distinct CDR3 sequences listed, under 40% are singletons. Specimen: sorted CD4+, CD8+, or CD8+CD57+ T cells (not recorded which) from PBMCs. These receptors came from a human donor with aplastic anemia. CDR3s leave out the opening cysteine and the closing phenylalanine or tryptophan. The order of the fields is J gene, D gene, V gene, CDR3 protein. A D gene is named only where the DNA matches it firmly.

j_gene: TRBJ2-1; d_gene: .; v_gene: TRBV10-3; CDR3aa: AISRLTSSYNEQF
j_gene: TRBJ1-1; d_gene: TRBD1; v_gene: TRBV7-9; CDR3aa: ASSEPGQGVNTEAF
j_gene: TRBJ2-4; d_gene: .; v_gene: TRBV20-1; CDR3aa: SARDALGANIQY
j_gene: TRBJ1-2; d_gene: .; v_gene: TRBV7-8; CDR3aa: ASSSRLQNYGYT
j_gene: TRBJ2-2; d_gene: TRBD2; v_gene: TRBV2; CDR3aa: ASIRLAGATNTGELF
j_gene: TRBJ2-4; d_gene: .; v_gene: TRBV15; CDR3aa: ATSRQRITDGLAKNIQY
j_gene: TRBJ2-5; d_gene: TRBD1; v_gene: TRBV5-4; CDR3aa: ASSFPGTGQETQY
j_gene: TRBJ1-2; d_gene: TRBD1; v_gene: TRBV28; CDR3aa: ASRRPVGTDNYGYT
j_gene: TRBJ1-6; d_gene: .; v_gene: TRBV15; CDR3aa: ATSREVSAHSSPLH
j_gene: TRBJ1-2; d_gene: .; v_gene: TRBV10-3; CDR3aa: AISESVAGLYGYT
j_gene: TRBJ2-7; d_gene: TRBD1; v_gene: TRBV4-3; CDR3aa: ASSQAPGQGSYEQY
j_gene: TRBJ2-7; d_gene: .; v_gene: TRBV9; CDR3aa: ASSVVGGNEQY
j_gene: TRBJ1-3; d_gene: .; v_gene: TRBV9; CDR3aa: ASSRYGALSGNTMY
j_gene: TRBJ2-1; d_gene: TRBD1; v_gene: TRBV6-5; CDR3aa: ASSSQGTHPNEQF
j_gene: TRBJ1-4; d_gene: .; v_gene: TRBV12-3/TRBV12-4; CDR3aa: ASSSPFVPVTNEKLF
j_gene: TRBJ2-5; d_gene: TRBD1; v_gene: TRBV5-1; CDR3aa: ASHKAGTAYQETQY
j_gene: TRBJ1-1; d_gene: .; v_gene: TRBV20-1; CDR3aa: SRRRGANTEAF
j_gene: TRBJ2-3; d_gene: TRBD2; v_gene: TRBV10-3; CDR3aa: AISYSLAGVGADTQY
j_gene: TRBJ1-2; d_gene: .; v_gene: TRBV4-3; CDR3aa: ASSQRGGPGGYT
j_gene: TRBJ2-1; d_gene: TRBD2; v_gene: TRBV10-3; CDR3aa: AITGAGVGEQF
j_gene: TRBJ2-2; d_gene: TRBD2; v_gene: TRBV6-1; CDR3aa: ASSRASGSFANTGELF
j_gene: TRBJ1-2; d_gene: .; v_gene: TRBV5-1; CDR3aa: ASSTLGLANYGYT
j_gene: TRBJ2-7; d_gene: .; v_gene: TRBV9; CDR3aa: ASSPEGVTYEQY
j_gene: TRBJ1-6; d_gene: .; v_gene: TRBV29-1; CDR3aa: SEKRVFGSPLH
j_gene: TRBJ2-3; d_gene: .; v_gene: TRBV20-1; CDR3aa: SAYPTDTQY
j_gene: TRBJ2-5; d_gene: TRBD2; v_gene: TRBV10-3; CDR3aa: ASSQVGLAGETQY
j_gene: TRBJ2-7; d_gene: .; v_gene: TRBV4-3; CDR3aa: ASSQDYALGEQY
j_gene: TRBJ2-7; d_gene: .; v_gene: TRBV24-1; CDR3aa: AHDRPRSPPEQY
j_gene: TRBJ1-6; d_gene: .; v_gene: TRBV27; CDR3aa: ASSPLGSSGLH
j_gene: TRBJ2-5; d_gene: TRBD1; v_gene: TRBV5-1; CDR3aa: ASSRRDRGMETQY
j_gene: TRBJ1-3; d_gene: TRBD1; v_gene: TRBV10-3; CDR3aa: AISESRDRALSGNTIY
j_gene: TRBJ2-2; d_gene: TRBD2; v_gene: TRBV2; CDR3aa: ASSGTSGLTGELF
j_gene: TRBJ1-6; d_gene: .; v_gene: TRBV7-2; CDR3aa: ASSLALRVPPLH